Listed below are T cell receptor beta chains from one sample, sequenced in a study of control samples from healthy donors and cancer patients. Sequenced by immunoSEQ multiplex PCR; TCRdb stores in-frame clones only, minus some. This table holds just under 75,000 clones, 87% found once. The sequencing input was blood. The receptor source for this set is a woman aged 45 to 65 in good health. Each CDR3 is given with its conserved first and last residue. D genes are given only for firm matches. The size field is filled for only some rows; it gives once, few, many or a size class.

cdr3_length,clone_size,j_call,d_call,v_call,cdr3_nt,cdr3_aa
16,.,TRBJ2-1,.,TRBV9,TGTGCCAGCAGCGTAGGAAGTTTAAGCTCCTACAATGAGCAGTTCTTC,CASSVGSLSSYNEQFF
16,.,TRBJ2-2,.,TRBV7-8,TGTGCCAGCAGCTTAGCGACAGGTCCGAACACCGGGGAGCTGTTTTTT,CASSLATGPNTGELFF
14,.,TRBJ1-4,.,TRBV9,TGTGCCAGCAGCGTAGAAGGAGGGGGGGAAAAACTGTTTTTT,CASSVEGGGEKLFF
13,.,TRBJ2-5,TRBD1,TRBV7-8,TGTGCCAGCAGCTTAGGGACCGGGACAGGGTTTTACTTC,CASSLGTGTGFYF
13,.,TRBJ2-1,.,TRBV19,TGTGCCAGTAGGAAATCGGGGGGCCATGAGCAGTTCTTC,CASRKSGGHEQFF
14,.,TRBJ1-2,.,TRBV18,TGTGCCAGCTCACCGGACAGCCAGAACTATGGCTACACCTTC,CASSPDSQNYGYTF
16,.,TRBJ1-6,.,TRBV6-9,TGTGCCAGCAGTAAGCCTTGGACAGCCTATAATTCACCCCTCCACTTT,CASSKPWTAYNSPLHF
15,.,TRBJ1-6,.,TRBV11-2,TGTGCCAGCAGCGGCAGGGTTTGGGAGTCTTCACCCCTCCACTTT,CASSGRVWESSPLHF
13,.,TRBJ1-5,.,TRBV3-1/TRBV3-2,TGTGCCAGCAGTCGATTGCTTGGTAAGCCCCAGCATTTT,CASSRLLGKPQHF
16,.,TRBJ2-7,.,TRBV28,TGTGCCAGCAGTTCCTTTTCGGGTTCCGGGTCCTACGAGCAGTACTTC,CASSSFSGSGSYEQYF
12,.,TRBJ2-3,.,TRBV6-5,TGTGCCAGCAGTTCTAGAACAGATACGCAGTATTTT,CASSSRTDTQYF
14,once,TRBJ2-1,TRBD1,TRBV6-5,TGTGCCAGCAAAACGACAGGGCCCAGCAATGAGCAGTTCTTC,CASKTTGPSNEQFF
15,once,TRBJ1-4,.,TRBV3-1/TRBV3-2,TGTGCCAGCAGACAAACGACAGAGGCAGGTGAAAAACTGTTTTTT,CASRQTTEAGEKLFF
14,.,TRBJ1-6,TRBD1,TRBV3-1/TRBV3-2,TGTGCCAGCAGCCAATCCGGGCAGGGGGGGACCCTCCACTTT,CASSQSGQGGTLHF
16,.,TRBJ2-3,TRBD2,TRBV3-1/TRBV3-2,TGTGCCAGCAGCGTCCAGGGCGGGAGGGTTACAGATACGCAGTATTTT,CASSVQGGRVTDTQYF
16,.,TRBJ2-5,.,TRBV28,TGTGCCAGCAGTTCCCCCCGAAGTAGTGGTCAAGAGACCCAGTACTTC,CASSSPRSSGQETQYF
13,.,TRBJ1-1,TRBD1,TRBV19,TGTGCCAGTAGTAAGGGACCACAGGGGCGAGCTTTCTTT,CASSKGPQGRAFF
14,.,TRBJ1-4,.,TRBV30,TGTGCCTGGAGCTCGCAGGTTGCGGTGGAAAAACTGTTTTTT,CAWSSQVAVEKLFF
13,.,TRBJ2-7,.,TRBV7-9,TGTGCCAGCAGTCCCGGGGGTTTGGCACAGCAGTACTTC,CASSPGGLAQQYF
14,.,TRBJ1-2,.,TRBV6-4,TGTGCCAGCAGTGGAACAGGGACCAACTATGGCTACACCTTC,CASSGTGTNYGYTF
13,.,TRBJ1-2,.,TRBV12-3/TRBV12-4,TGTGCCAGCAGCACGGGGGCGGGGTATGGCTACACCTTC,CASSTGAGYGYTF
17,.,TRBJ2-3,TRBD2,TRBV5-4,TGTGCCAGCAGCTTAAAAAGCAGCGGGAGGGCCCCAGATACGCAGTATTTT,CASSLKSSGRAPDTQYF
15,.,TRBJ2-7,TRBD1,TRBV5-4,TGTGCCAGCAGCTTGAGGGACAGGGGTTTAGGGGAGCAGTACTTC,CASSLRDRGLGEQYF
10,.,TRBJ2-1,.,TRBV6-6,TGTGCCAGCAGTCAGAATGAGCAGTTCTTC,CASSQNEQFF
14,.,TRBJ1-2,.,TRBV2,TGTGCCAGCAGTGCTTCGACCGGTAACTATGGCTACACCTTC,CASSASTGNYGYTF
15,few,TRBJ1-5,.,TRBV4-1,TGCGCCAGCAGCCAAGACGGGCTGGGGTACCAGCCCCAGCATTTT,CASSQDGLGYQPQHF
15,.,TRBJ2-7,.,TRBV11-2,TGTGCCAGCAGCTTAGGCACTAGAATACTCTCCGAGCAGTACTTC,CASSLGTRILSEQYF
14,.,TRBJ2-1,.,TRBV5-4,TGTGCCAGCAGCTTGGAAGTTCTTAGCAATGAGCAGTTCTTC,CASSLEVLSNEQFF
15,once,TRBJ2-7,TRBD1,TRBV5-4,TGTGCCAGCAGCCCCCGGGACAGGGTATCCTACGAGCAGTACTTC,CASSPRDRVSYEQYF
15,once,TRBJ1-1,.,TRBV4-1,TGCGCCAGCAGCCAAGGGCTAAGCAGGGAGGCTGAAGCTTTCTTT,CASSQGLSREAEAFF
12,.,TRBJ1-1,.,TRBV6-1,TGTGCCAGCAGTGACCTGGCCAACCCAGCTTTCTTT,CASSDLANPAFF
15,once,TRBJ2-3,TRBD1,TRBV9,TGTGCCAGCAGCGCGACAGGGGGGATGGCAGATACGCAGTATTTT,CASSATGGMADTQYF
14,.,TRBJ2-1,.,TRBV5-6,TGTGCCAGCAGTCCGGGACTGGTAACCAATGAGCAGTTCTTC,CASSPGLVTNEQFF
15,.,TRBJ2-7,.,TRBV28,TGTGCCAGCCAAATTCCGGCAGGGGAAATTGACGAGCAGTACTTC,CASQIPAGEIDEQYF
14,.,TRBJ2-7,TRBD1,TRBV7-2,TGTGCCAGCAGCAGGGACAGGGGAACCTACGAGCAGTACTTC,CASSRDRGTYEQYF
14,.,TRBJ2-5,TRBD1,TRBV5-6,TGTGCCAGCTCAGGACAGGGGGCGAGTGAGACCCAGTACTTC,CASSGQGASETQYF
16,.,TRBJ1-1,TRBD1,TRBV3-1/TRBV3-2,TGTGCCAGCAGCCCCCACGGACAGGGGGTTAACACTGAAGCTTTCTTT,CASSPHGQGVNTEAFF
14,.,TRBJ2-1,.,TRBV4-1,TGCGCCAGCAGCCAAGGTCTTCTCTACAATGAGCAGTTCTTC,CASSQGLLYNEQFF
17,.,TRBJ2-4,.,TRBV4-2,TGTGCCAGCAGCCAAGATCCAGGGAGTGAGGCCAAAAACATTCAGTACTTC,CASSQDPGSEAKNIQYF
14,few,TRBJ1-5,.,TRBV2,TGTGCCAGCAGCGCCGACCGGGGGAGTCAGCCCCAGCATTTT,CASSADRGSQPQHF
19,.,TRBJ2-7,TRBD2,TRBV7-2,TGTGCCAGCAGCGGACCTACTTCCGGACTAGCGTCGGGTGCCTACGAGCAGTACTTC,CASSGPTSGLASGAYEQYF
13,.,TRBJ2-1,.,TRBV3-1/TRBV3-2,TGTGCCAGCAGCCGGCAGGGAGCGATTGAGCAGTTCTTC,CASSRQGAIEQFF
14,.,TRBJ2-7,.,TRBV18,TGTGCCAGCTCACCAGTGGCGGCACCCTACGAGCAGTACTTC,CASSPVAAPYEQYF
19,.,TRBJ2-1,TRBD2,TRBV5-1,TGCGCCAGCAGCTCTCTACCTCTCGGCGGGAGCAACTCCTACAATGAGCAGTTCTTC,CASSSLPLGGSNSYNEQFF
15,.,TRBJ1-6,.,TRBV6-5,TGTGCCAGCACCCAAGGGCTGCCCAATAATTCACCCCTCCACTTT,CASTQGLPNNSPLHF
13,.,TRBJ1-1,.,TRBV3-1/TRBV3-2,TGTGCCAGCAGCCAATTCACACAGGGAGAAGCTTTCTTT,CASSQFTQGEAFF
15,.,TRBJ2-1,.,TRBV5-1,TGCGCCAGCAGCGAGGGCGCGGGTCTGGGAAATGAGCAGTTCTTC,CASSEGAGLGNEQFF
17,.,TRBJ2-2,TRBD2,TRBV5-1,TGCGCCAGCAGCCCAGGGACTAGCGGGACGAACACCGGGGAGCTGTTTTTT,CASSPGTSGTNTGELFF
15,.,TRBJ2-3,.,TRBV10-3,TGTGCCATCAGCGCCGACAGGTCTAGCACAGATACGCAGTATTTT,CAISADRSSTDTQYF
12,.,TRBJ2-7,.,TRBV19,TGTGCCAGTAGGCACGCCTACTACGAGCAGTACTTC,CASRHAYYEQYF
12,.,TRBJ2-7,.,TRBV2,TGTGCCAGCAGACAGGGTCGGGACGAGCAGTACTTC,CASRQGRDEQYF
17,.,TRBJ1-2,TRBD1,TRBV7-9,TGTGCCAGCAGCTTATCCGGGACAGGGGTCCATAACTATGGCTACACCTTC,CASSLSGTGVHNYGYTF
14,.,TRBJ1-4,TRBD1,TRBV7-8,TGTGCCAGCAGCCAAGGACAGGGGGGAGAAAAACTGTTTTTT,CASSQGQGGEKLFF
13,.,TRBJ2-5,.,TRBV4-2,TGTGCCAGCAGCCAAGATGGTGAAAAGTCTCCCTACTTC,CASSQDGEKSPYF